A selection of T cell receptor beta chains follows, all from one sample in a study of radiation and T cells in renal cell carcinoma. The repertoire was sequenced with immunoSEQ multiplex PCR; TCRdb's copy has only in-frame clones and lacks some. The sample has tens of thousands of clones; over 80% are singletons. Sequencing was performed on blood, taken from a patient whose treatment included radiotherapy and nephrectomy. These receptors originate from a woman aged 55-69 years with renal cell carcinoma. Both conserved end residues are part of each CDR3. Each record gives: V gene, D gene, J gene, clone size, CDR3 DNA, CDR3 protein. D genes are given only for firm matches. Not all rows give a size; the values are once, few, many and, for expanded clones, a class.

V gene: TRBV10-3
D gene: NA
J gene: TRBJ2-6
clone size: NA
CDR3 DNA: TGTGCCAGCGCGGGCCTCAGCTCTGGGGCCAACGTCCTGACTTTC
CDR3 protein: CASAGLSSGANVLTF

V gene: TRBV19
D gene: NA
J gene: TRBJ1-1
clone size: NA
CDR3 DNA: TGTGCCACTCATTTGGGGGGGTCCTCTGAAGCTTTCTTT
CDR3 protein: CATHLGGSSEAFF

V gene: TRBV25-1
D gene: NA
J gene: TRBJ2-1
clone size: NA
CDR3 DNA: TGTGCCAGCAGTGAATCGGGCAATGAGCAGTTCTTC
CDR3 protein: CASSESGNEQFF

V gene: TRBV27
D gene: TRBD1
J gene: TRBJ1-2
clone size: NA
CDR3 DNA: TGTGCCAGCAGTCCAAAAAGGGCAGGGGGCGCGGGATCCTATGGCTACACCTTC
CDR3 protein: CASSPKRAGGAGSYGYTF

V gene: TRBV11-2
D gene: NA
J gene: TRBJ1-3
clone size: NA
CDR3 DNA: TGTGCCAGCAGCTTCCGCCCGGGATTTTCCGGAAACACCATATATTTT
CDR3 protein: CASSFRPGFSGNTIYF

V gene: TRBV5-6
D gene: NA
J gene: TRBJ1-3
clone size: NA
CDR3 DNA: TGTGCCAGCAGCCCGGCTGGACCTGGAAACACCATATATTTT
CDR3 protein: CASSPAGPGNTIYF

V gene: TRBV7-8
D gene: TRBD1
J gene: TRBJ2-7
clone size: NA
CDR3 DNA: TGTGCCAGCAGCTTACCAGGGGGCAGGGGCTACGAGCAGTACTTC
CDR3 protein: CASSLPGGRGYEQYF

V gene: TRBV7-2
D gene: NA
J gene: TRBJ2-1
clone size: NA
CDR3 DNA: TGTGCCAGCAGCTTAGAACCGGGAGCGTCGACTGTTGGGCAGTTCTTC
CDR3 protein: CASSLEPGASTVGQFF

V gene: TRBV7-9
D gene: NA
J gene: TRBJ2-5
clone size: NA
CDR3 DNA: TGTGCCAGCAGCTTAGCGGGAGGGGGGACCCAAGAGACCCAGTACTTC
CDR3 protein: CASSLAGGGTQETQYF

V gene: TRBV30
D gene: NA
J gene: TRBJ2-2
clone size: once
CDR3 DNA: TGTGCCTGCTACTGGGGAGGCACCGGGGAGCTGTTTTTT
CDR3 protein: CACYWGGTGELFF

V gene: TRBV6-5
D gene: NA
J gene: TRBJ2-3
clone size: NA
CDR3 DNA: TGTGCCAGCAGGTGGGACTTCAACACAGATACGCAGTATTTT
CDR3 protein: CASRWDFNTDTQYF

V gene: TRBV6-6
D gene: TRBD2
J gene: TRBJ2-3
clone size: NA
CDR3 DNA: TGTGCCAGTTGGCGGGAGGGCGGGTTGAATACGCAGTATTTT
CDR3 protein: CASWREGGLNTQYF

V gene: TRBV28
D gene: NA
J gene: TRBJ1-4
clone size: once
CDR3 DNA: TGTGCCAGCAGAAGACAGAATGAAAAACTGTTTTTT
CDR3 protein: CASRRQNEKLFF

V gene: TRBV27
D gene: TRBD2
J gene: TRBJ2-7
clone size: NA
CDR3 DNA: TGTGCCAGCAGTCGGGCGTCTAGCGGGGGTCCCTCCTACGAGCAGTACTTC
CDR3 protein: CASSRASSGGPSYEQYF

V gene: TRBV6-1
D gene: NA
J gene: TRBJ2-7
clone size: NA
CDR3 DNA: TGTGCCAGCAGGGCCCCCGACCTTTACGAGCAGTACTTC
CDR3 protein: CASRAPDLYEQYF

V gene: TRBV4-1
D gene: NA
J gene: TRBJ2-5
clone size: NA
CDR3 DNA: TGCGCCAGCAGCCAAGATTGGGGGGCAGCGCAAGAGACCCAGTACTTC
CDR3 protein: CASSQDWGAAQETQYF

V gene: TRBV14
D gene: NA
J gene: TRBJ1-6
clone size: NA
CDR3 DNA: TGTGCCAGCAGCCAAGATCGCGGATCACCCCTCCACTTT
CDR3 protein: CASSQDRGSPLHF

V gene: TRBV5-4
D gene: TRBD1
J gene: TRBJ1-5
clone size: NA
CDR3 DNA: TGTGCCAGCAGCTTGGGCGGGACAGGGGATCAGCCCCAGCATTTT
CDR3 protein: CASSLGGTGDQPQHF

V gene: TRBV28
D gene: TRBD1
J gene: TRBJ1-4
clone size: NA
CDR3 DNA: TGTGCCAGCAGTTCTCAGAGGGGGCTCGGAGAAAAACTGTTTTTT
CDR3 protein: CASSSQRGLGEKLFF

V gene: TRBV7-2
D gene: TRBD1
J gene: TRBJ1-5
clone size: NA
CDR3 DNA: TGTGCCAGCAGCTTAGGTTGGGACAGGATCCAGCCCCAGCATTTT
CDR3 protein: CASSLGWDRIQPQHF

V gene: TRBV2
D gene: NA
J gene: TRBJ2-1
clone size: NA
CDR3 DNA: TGTGCCAGCAGTGACCCTGGACGGAATGAGCAGTTCTTC
CDR3 protein: CASSDPGRNEQFF

V gene: TRBV9
D gene: NA
J gene: TRBJ2-7
clone size: NA
CDR3 DNA: TGTGCCAGCAGCGAAGGGGAAACTCCTTCCTACGAGCAGTACTTC
CDR3 protein: CASSEGETPSYEQYF

V gene: TRBV7-9
D gene: NA
J gene: TRBJ2-1
clone size: NA
CDR3 DNA: TGTGCCAGCAGCCCGCTGGTCAGCGCGATCAATGAGCAGTTCTTC
CDR3 protein: CASSPLVSAINEQFF

V gene: TRBV11-2
D gene: NA
J gene: TRBJ2-1
clone size: NA
CDR3 DNA: TGTGCCAGCAGCTTACTGCTCAATGAGCAGTTCTTC
CDR3 protein: CASSLLLNEQFF

V gene: TRBV6-1
D gene: NA
J gene: TRBJ2-1
clone size: NA
CDR3 DNA: TGTGCCAGCAGTGTTGACCAATACCCCTACAATGAGCAGTTCTTC
CDR3 protein: CASSVDQYPYNEQFF

V gene: TRBV9
D gene: NA
J gene: TRBJ2-1
clone size: NA
CDR3 DNA: TGTGCCAGCAGCCCCCGGACTGGGTTCAGTGAGCAGTTCTTC
CDR3 protein: CASSPRTGFSEQFF

V gene: TRBV2
D gene: NA
J gene: TRBJ2-7
clone size: NA
CDR3 DNA: TGTGCCAGCAGTGAATACCCCTCGAAGCAGTACTTC
CDR3 protein: CASSEYPSKQYF

V gene: TRBV13
D gene: TRBD2
J gene: TRBJ2-5
clone size: NA
CDR3 DNA: TGTGCCAGCAGCCCCCCGGGGGGAGAGACCCAGTACTTC
CDR3 protein: CASSPPGGETQYF

V gene: TRBV5-1
D gene: TRBD1
J gene: TRBJ2-2
clone size: NA
CDR3 DNA: TGCGCCAGCAGCTGGGACCGGGACAGGGCTCAAGCGAACACCGGGGAGCTGTTTTTT
CDR3 protein: CASSWDRDRAQANTGELFF

V gene: TRBV9
D gene: TRBD1
J gene: TRBJ1-1
clone size: NA
CDR3 DNA: TGTGCCAGCAGCGTAGGGACAGGGCGCACTGAAGCTTTCTTT
CDR3 protein: CASSVGTGRTEAFF

V gene: TRBV9
D gene: NA
J gene: TRBJ1-2
clone size: NA
CDR3 DNA: TGTGCCAGCAGCGTAGGGTCAGACCTTTATGGCTACACCTTC
CDR3 protein: CASSVGSDLYGYTF

V gene: TRBV27
D gene: TRBD1
J gene: TRBJ1-1
clone size: NA
CDR3 DNA: TGTGCCAGCAGTTTGGGGACAGGGTTGGCTTTCTTT
CDR3 protein: CASSLGTGLAFF

V gene: TRBV5-1
D gene: NA
J gene: TRBJ1-2
clone size: NA
CDR3 DNA: TGCGCCAGCAGCTTGGCGGGGGGAGAGAATGGCTACACCTTC
CDR3 protein: CASSLAGGENGYTF

V gene: TRBV29-1
D gene: TRBD2
J gene: TRBJ2-7
clone size: NA
CDR3 DNA: TGCAGCGTTGTCGCTAGCGGGAGGCCCTCGTCCCCCTACGAGCAGTACTTC
CDR3 protein: CSVVASGRPSSPYEQYF

V gene: TRBV5-1
D gene: NA
J gene: TRBJ2-7
clone size: NA
CDR3 DNA: TGCGCCAGCAGCACAGGAAGCTACGAGCAGTACTTC
CDR3 protein: CASSTGSYEQYF

V gene: TRBV28
D gene: NA
J gene: TRBJ2-3
clone size: NA
CDR3 DNA: TGTGCCAGCAGGGCGTTGGGCAGCTCGAGCACAGATACGCAGTATTTT
CDR3 protein: CASRALGSSSTDTQYF

V gene: TRBV19
D gene: TRBD1
J gene: TRBJ2-3
clone size: NA
CDR3 DNA: TGTGCCAGTGGGGACAGGGGGTCAGATACGCAGTATTTT
CDR3 protein: CASGDRGSDTQYF

V gene: TRBV2
D gene: NA
J gene: TRBJ1-4
clone size: NA
CDR3 DNA: TGTGCCAGCAGTGATGTGGGTAAAGGATCAGAAGAAAAACTGTTTTTT
CDR3 protein: CASSDVGKGSEEKLFF

V gene: TRBV28
D gene: NA
J gene: TRBJ1-2
clone size: NA
CDR3 DNA: TGTGCCAGCAGTTCCCCCGTAGGGCCGGCGGGCTACACCTTC
CDR3 protein: CASSSPVGPAGYTF

V gene: TRBV6-5
D gene: TRBD1
J gene: TRBJ2-7
clone size: NA
CDR3 DNA: TGTGCCAGCAGTAACGGACTGGACAGGGGGCGGGAGCAGTACTTC
CDR3 protein: CASSNGLDRGREQYF

V gene: TRBV30
D gene: NA
J gene: TRBJ1-1
clone size: few
CDR3 DNA: TGTGCCTGGAGTAGGGGAGGGGGGACTGAAGCTTTCTTT
CDR3 protein: CAWSRGGGTEAFF

V gene: TRBV11-2
D gene: TRBD2
J gene: TRBJ2-4
clone size: NA
CDR3 DNA: TGTGCCAGCAGTTTCGACACACCTAGCGGGGACATTCAGTACTTC
CDR3 protein: CASSFDTPSGDIQYF

V gene: TRBV5-1
D gene: NA
J gene: TRBJ2-3
clone size: NA
CDR3 DNA: TGCGCCAGCAGCTTGGCTCCAGGGGGCACAGATACGCAGTATTTT
CDR3 protein: CASSLAPGGTDTQYF

V gene: TRBV27
D gene: NA
J gene: TRBJ1-6
clone size: NA
CDR3 DNA: TGTGCCAGCAGATTAGGGCTTCCAGTTAATTCACCCCTCCACTTT
CDR3 protein: CASRLGLPVNSPLHF

V gene: TRBV29-1
D gene: NA
J gene: TRBJ2-7
clone size: NA
CDR3 DNA: TGCAGCGTTGAAGCCGGGAGCTACGAGCAGTACTTC
CDR3 protein: CSVEAGSYEQYF

V gene: TRBV7-2
D gene: NA
J gene: TRBJ1-5
clone size: NA
CDR3 DNA: TGTGCCAGCAGCTGGGGAATTGGACAGAATCAGCCCCAGCATTTT
CDR3 protein: CASSWGIGQNQPQHF

V gene: TRBV19
D gene: NA
J gene: TRBJ2-4
clone size: once
CDR3 DNA: TGTGCCAGTAGGAGCAGGACTGCCGGGAACATTCAGTACTTC
CDR3 protein: CASRSRTAGNIQYF

V gene: TRBV28
D gene: NA
J gene: TRBJ1-1
clone size: NA
CDR3 DNA: TGTGCCAGCAGTTTGGCCAGGGCTTTGGTGTCCACTGAAGCTTTCTTT
CDR3 protein: CASSLARALVSTEAFF

V gene: TRBV7-9
D gene: NA
J gene: TRBJ1-1
clone size: NA
CDR3 DNA: TGTGCCAGCAGCTTAGGAATGGGGGGCCCTGAAGCTTTCTTT
CDR3 protein: CASSLGMGGPEAFF

V gene: TRBV10-2
D gene: NA
J gene: TRBJ1-4
clone size: NA
CDR3 DNA: TGCGCCAGCGCCCCGGGGACAACTAATGAAAAACTGTTTTTT
CDR3 protein: CASAPGTTNEKLFF

V gene: TRBV18
D gene: TRBD2
J gene: TRBJ2-7
clone size: NA
CDR3 DNA: TGTGCCAGCTCACCGAGGACTAGCAGCTCCTACGAGCAGTACTTC
CDR3 protein: CASSPRTSSSYEQYF

V gene: TRBV9
D gene: NA
J gene: TRBJ1-1
clone size: NA
CDR3 DNA: TGTGCCAGCAGCGGCTGGGGGGTGAACACTGAAGCTTTCTTT
CDR3 protein: CASSGWGVNTEAFF